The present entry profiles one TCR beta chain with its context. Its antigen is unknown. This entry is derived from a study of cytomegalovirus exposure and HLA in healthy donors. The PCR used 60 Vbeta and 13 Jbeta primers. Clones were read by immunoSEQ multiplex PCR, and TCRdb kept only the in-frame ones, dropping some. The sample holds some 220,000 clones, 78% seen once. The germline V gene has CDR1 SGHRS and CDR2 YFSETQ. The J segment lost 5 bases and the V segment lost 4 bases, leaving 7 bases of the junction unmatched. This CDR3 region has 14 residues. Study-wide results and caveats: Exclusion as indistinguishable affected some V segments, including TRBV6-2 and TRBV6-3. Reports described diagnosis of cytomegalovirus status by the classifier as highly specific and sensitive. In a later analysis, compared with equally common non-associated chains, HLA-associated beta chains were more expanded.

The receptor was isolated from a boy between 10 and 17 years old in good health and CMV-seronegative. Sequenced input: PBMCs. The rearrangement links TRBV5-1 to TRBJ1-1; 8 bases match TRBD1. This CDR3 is CASSPLQGGTEAFF. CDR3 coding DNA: TGCGCCAGCAGCCCCCTACAGGGGGGGACTGAAGCTTTCTTT.